This paragraph reports one T cell receptor beta chain. Its antigen remains unknown. This sample is drawn from a study of beta chain features in type 1 diabetes. Points from the study as a whole: It was among patients, rather than healthy donors, that naive, central memory and Treg TCRB repertoires appeared more similar. For Type 1 diabetes patients, all four CD4+ subsets carried TCRB CDR3s that were moderately but significantly shorter.

The sequenced template was cDNA made from the entire isolated RNA. Generated by immunoSEQ multiplex PCR, the TCRdb table keeps only in-frame clones and is missing some. The sample shows about 290,000 clones, about 7.8% of them seen only once. V lost 5 bases to trimming and J lost 6 bases, with 17 bases between them. The germline gives CDR1 LGHNT, CDR2 FRNRAP. The CDR3 consists of 14 residues. V and J are TRBV12-5 and TRBJ2-7; D remains unclear. The sample comprised central memory CD4+ T cells from blood. The TCR comes from a woman in her late teens or twenties in good health. In DNA, the CDR3 is TGTGCTAGTGGTCCCTCGGCTGAGGCCGCCGAGCAGTACTTC. The encoded protein is CASGPSAEAAEQYF.